The sequence of this T cell receptor beta chain was determined in a study of cytomegalovirus exposure and HLA in healthy donors. The study, taken as a whole, reports: Published work reported that the classifier diagnosed cytomegalovirus status with high specificity and sensitivity.

The CDR3 consists of 16 residues. Primers for the PCR totalled 60 Vbeta and 13 Jbeta. Sequenced by immunoSEQ multiplex PCR; TCRdb stores in-frame clones only, minus some. The sample includes roughly 80,000 clones, about 81% of them seen just once. As to this clone: Antigen: not known.

This receptor was obtained from a woman aged 45-65 years in good health and CMV-seronegative. Sequenced: PBMCs. This chain connects TRBV21-1 to TRBJ2-1; the listed D gene, TRBD1, was not tested against the DNA. TRBV21-1 counts as a pseudogene. Here the CDR3 reads CASSKGRTAEYNEQFF. The CDR3 DNA sequence: TGTGCCAGCAGCAAAGGGAGGACAGCAGAATACAATGAGCAGTTCTTC.